These 28 T cell receptor beta chains share one sample of origin, sequenced in a study of T cells in localized non-small cell lung cancer. Method: immunoSEQ multiplex PCR; TCRdb's copy keeps in-frame clones and lacks some. The sample includes about 23,000 clones, over 75% of them seen just once. The material sequenced was peripheral blood, taken before any cancer treatment. Receptor source: a woman between 35 and 75 years old with stage I lung adenocarcinoma.

J is TRBJ2-3 and V is TRBV4-1; 11 bases match TRBD2. The J segment lost 5 bases and the V segment lost 4 bases, leaving 11 bases of the junction unmatched. This CDR3 is built from 17 residues. Germline V gene lookup returns CDR1 MGHRA and CDR2 YSYEKL. The CDR3 is CASSPGTSGFGRDTQYF. The DNA for the CDR3 is TGCGCCAGCAGCCCCGGGACTAGCGGCTTTGGTCGAGATACGCAGTATTTT.

The CDR3 protein is CASSGTGAREKLFF. The DNA for the CDR3 is TGTGCCAGCTCAGGGACAGGGGCTAGAGAAAAACTGTTTTTT. The rearrangement links TRBV18 to TRBJ1-4; 10 bases line up with TRBD1. The length of the CDR3 is 14 residues. V was clipped by 5 bases and J by 8 bases; unmatched bases: 5. Germline assignment: CDR1 KGHSH and CDR2 LQKENI. The full variable domain, rest sourced from reference TRBV18 and TRBJ1-4, is NAGVMQNPRHLVRRRGQEARLRCSPMKGHSHVYWYRQLPEEGLKFMVYLQKENIIDESGMPKERFSAEFPKEGPSILRIQQVVRGDSAAYFCASSGTGAREKLFFGSGTQLSVL.

The chain joins TRBV11-3 to TRBJ2-1; D tentatively fits TRBD1 or TRBD2 (6 bases each). This CDR3 comprises 13 residues. From germline, CDR1 is SGHNT and CDR2 YENEEA. V shed 5 bases and J shed 12 bases, with 17 bases lying between them. The DNA of the CDR3 is TGTGCCAGCAGCATAGGACTCGGAGGGGGGCAGTTCTTC. Protein product: CASSIGLGGGQFF.

This clone is a singleton in its sample. The chain recombines TRBV5-1 with TRBJ2-7; D is uncertain. Germline V lookup: CDR1 SGHRS, CDR2 YFSETQ. The CDR3 runs 18 residues. V lost 0 bases and J 0 bases, leaving 19 bases between the germline ends. The CDR3 loop reads CASSLEASHGGGSYEQYF. CDR3 bases: TGCGCCAGCAGCTTGGAAGCTTCTCATGGCGGTGGCTCCTACGAGCAGTACTTC.

This clone showed up just once. The chain combines TRBV11-1 with TRBJ2-7, with D possibly TRBD1 on 5 matching bases. V was pared by 3 bases and J by 2 bases, with 8 bases between. CDR1 SGHAT and CDR2 FQDESV come from the germline V gene (reference sequence). This CDR3 has 13 residues. CDR3 region: CASSFDSTYEQYF. The CDR3 DNA sequence: TGTGCCAGCAGCTTCGACAGTACCTACGAGCAGTACTTC.

This chain joins TRBV2 and TRBJ2-2; D possibly matches TRBD1 or TRBD2 (5 bases each). Trimming removed 4 bases at V and 5 bases at J, with 11 bases between. This CDR3 contains 14 residues. CDR1 and CDR2 (germline): SNHLY, FYNNEI. CDR3 loop: CASSGDLGTGELFF. Written as DNA, the CDR3 is TGTGCCAGCAGTGGGGACCTAGGGACCGGGGAGCTGTTTTTT.

The V call is TRBV28, the J call TRBJ2-7; possibly TRBD1 or TRBD2 for D (5 bases each). Trimming took off 5 bases at V and 2 bases at J, with 19 bases between the two ends. Per germline, CDR1 MDHEN and CDR2 SYDVKM. The CDR3 consists of 16 residues. In DNA form, the CDR3 reads TGTGCCAGCAGTGGGGGTGGAGCAGAAAGCCCCTACGAGCAGTACTTC. Protein sequence: CASSGGGAESPYEQYF.

The chain uses TRBV18 and TRBJ1-2; D is unresolved. CDR1 and CDR2 (germline): KGHSH, LQKENI. This CDR3 is built from 13 residues. V dropped 1 base and J dropped 2 bases, with 5 bases sitting between them. CDR3 loop: CASSPQDNYGYTF. In DNA, the CDR3 is TGTGCCAGCTCACCACAGGACAACTATGGCTACACCTTC.

The chain couples TRBV5-1 to TRBJ2-7; D call uncertain. The better agreement between TRBJ2-5 and the DNA end casts doubt on the J call. This CDR3 spans 14 amino acids. Per germline, CDR1 SGHRS and CDR2 YFSETQ. The CDR3 spells CASSPGRWRETQYF. CDR3 nucleotides: TGCGCCAGCAGTCCCGGCAGGTGGAGAGAGACCCAGTACTTC.

The chain has TRBV28 and TRBJ2-3, with TRBD2 matching 8 bases. The CDR3 is made up of 14 amino acids. Germline CDR1 is MDHEN and CDR2 is SYDVKM. The ends lost 3 bases at V and 2 bases at J; junction bases unmatched: 1. This CDR3 is CASSFGGATDTQYF. The CDR3 DNA follows: TGTGCCAGCAGTTTCGGGGGGGCCACAGATACGCAGTATTTT.

This chain connects TRBV10-3 to TRBJ1-5; D is undetermined. This CDR3 comprises 13 residues. Per the germline V gene, CDR1 is ENHRY and CDR2 is SYGVKD. V lost 0 bases to trimming and J lost 9 bases, with 9 bases between them. The CDR3 protein is CAISESQSGPQHF. The DNA of the CDR3 is TGTGCCATCAGTGAGTCTCAAAGCGGGCCCCAGCATTTT.

The J gene is TRBJ2-5, the V gene TRBV5-1; D is possibly TRBD1 (6 bases). CDR1 is SGHRS, CDR2 YFSETQ, per germline. V was clipped by 7 bases and J by 4 bases, with 14 bases between them. CDR3 length: 13 amino acids. CDR3 amino acids: CASRRGTGETQYF. The CDR3 nucleotides read TGCGCCAGCCGTAGGGGGACCGGAGAGACCCAGTACTTC.

The J gene is TRBJ1-2, the V gene TRBV10-1; maybe TRBD1 (5 bases). The germline V gene has CDR1 WNHNN and CDR2 SYGVQD (reference sequence). V dropped 2 bases and J dropped 2 bases, with 15 bases sitting between them. The CDR3 runs to 16 residues. The CDR3 DNA reads TGCGCCAGCAGTGAGGGTCCGGGACGGATGAACTATGGCTACACCTTC. Its protein product is CASSEGPGRMNYGYTF.

The CDR3 sequence is CASSQDGTGAREQYF. The CDR3, as DNA: TGTGCCAGCAGCCAAGACGGGACAGGGGCTCGCGAGCAGTACTTC. This chain links TRBV14 with TRBJ2-7; 10 bases line up with TRBD1. J lost 6 bases, V lost 0 bases, and 5 bases had no gene match. The CDR3 is 15 amino acids. CDR1 is SGHDN and CDR2 is FVKESK in the germline V gene.

The chain carries TRBV4-3 and TRBJ2-1, with D uncertain. Germline V gives CDR1 LGHNA, CDR2 YSLEER. V lost 0 bases and J lost 0, with 18 bases in between. The CDR3 is made up of 19 amino acids. CDR3 DNA: TGCGCCAGCAGCCAAGATGGTCGGCTTGTTAGAAGCTCCTACAATGAGCAGTTCTTC. Encoded protein: CASSQDGRLVRSSYNEQFF.

This clone was picked up a small number of times. The rearrangement joins TRBV19 to TRBJ1-5; D call uncertain. The CDR3 loop spans 13 amino acids. Germline values: CDR1 LNHDA, CDR2 SQIVND (reference sequence). Trimming cost V 2 bases and J 3 bases, with 5 bases left between them. The CDR3 DNA sequence: TGTGCCAGTAGTATAACCGACAATCAGCCCCAGCATTTT. This gives the protein CASSITDNQPQHF.

The rearrangement joins TRBV18 to TRBJ1-4, with 9 bases fitting TRBD1. This CDR3 is 16 amino acids long. CDR1 KGHSH and CDR2 LQKENI come from the germline V gene. Germline trimming cut 4 bases from V and 1 base from J; bases unmatched to any gene: 4. The chain's CDR3 is CASSLQGAGTNEKLFF. CDR3 nucleotides: TGTGCCAGCTCACTACAGGGGGCTGGAACTAATGAAAAACTGTTTTTT.

The chain recombines TRBV18 with TRBJ2-1; 12 bases match TRBD2. The CDR3 runs 15 residues. Germline trimming cut 2 bases from V and 7 bases from J; bases unmatched to any gene: 3. Germline V gives CDR1 KGHSH, CDR2 LQKENI. The CDR3 loop reads CASSPSLAGGNEQFF. The CDR3 nucleotides are TGTGCCAGCTCACCAAGCCTAGCGGGAGGGAATGAGCAGTTCTTC.

The chain uses TRBV27 and TRBJ2-7, with 12 bases that match TRBD1. CDR1 and CDR2 (germline): MNHEY, SMNVEV (reference sequence). The CDR3 has 16 amino acids. Unmatched junction bases numbered 12, after V lost 8 bases and J lost 4 bases. The CDR3 is CASSGLPGQGAYEQYF. CDR3 bases: TGTGCCAGCTCCGGCCTACCGGGACAGGGGGCATACGAGCAGTACTTC.

The J gene is TRBJ1-2, the V gene TRBV28, with 9 bases matching TRBD1. Per the germline V gene, CDR1 is MDHEN and CDR2 is SYDVKM. The length of the CDR3 is 15 residues. After removal of 6 bases from V and 3 bases from J, the junction contained 8 bases not matched to a gene. The CDR3 loop reads CASRLQGARDYGYTF. As DNA, the CDR3 is TGTGCCAGCAGGCTACAGGGGGCGCGTGACTATGGCTACACCTTC.

The rearrangement uses TRBV30 and TRBJ1-2; perhaps TRBD1 as D (5 bases). This CDR3 has 14 amino acids. Germline V lookup: CDR1 GTSNPN, CDR2 SVGIG (reference sequence). V shed 0 bases and J shed 4 bases, with 12 bases lying between them. CDR3 loop: CAWSVDMGPYGYTF. In DNA, the CDR3 is TGTGCCTGGAGTGTCGACATGGGGCCCTATGGCTACACCTTC.

The chain joins TRBV6-5 to TRBJ2-1, with a possible D match to TRBD1 (5 bases). This CDR3 has 15 amino acids. V was cut by 6 bases and J by 4 bases, with 16 bases left in between. The germline V gene has CDR1 MNHEY and CDR2 SVGAGI. The CDR3 is CASSPSGIGYNEQFF. For the CDR3, the DNA is TGTGCCAGCAGCCCCTCAGGGATAGGATACAATGAGCAGTTCTTC.

The chain recombines TRBV27 with TRBJ2-1, with TRBD2 matching over 11 bases. Losses at the gene ends were 6 bases for V and 0 bases for J; bases not matched to a gene: 1. The CDR3 length is 15 residues. Germline-derived CDR1 and CDR2 are MNHEY and SMNVEV (reference sequence). Written as DNA, the CDR3 is TGTGCCAGCAGGCTAGCGGGGGGCTCCTACAATGAGCAGTTCTTC. It specifies CASRLAGGSYNEQFF.

V and J are TRBV18 and TRBJ1-3; D gene uncertain. Trimming shortened V by 5 bases and J by 0 bases, and 14 bases separated the two germline ends. The CDR3 is made up of 16 amino acids. The V gene's germline CDR1 is KGHSH and CDR2 LQKENI. The DNA of the CDR3 is TGTGCCAGCTCAGCATCGGACGAGAACTCTGGAAACACCATATATTTT. Its translation is CASSASDENSGNTIYF.

The chain is built from TRBV6-5 and TRBJ1-1; D remains ambiguous. Deletions cut 2 bases from V and 2 bases from J, with 9 bases between. Germline CDR1 and CDR2: MNHEY and SVGAGI. The CDR3 extends over 14 amino acids. DNA for the CDR3: TGTGCCAGCAGTTACACGGTCGAAAACACTGAAGCTTTCTTT. It translates to CASSYTVENTEAFF.

This chain's CDR3 is CAWSLAGVEDTQYF. As DNA, the CDR3 is TGTGCCTGGAGTCTAGCGGGGGTGGAAGATACGCAGTATTTT. The V call is TRBV30, the J call TRBJ2-3; TRBD2 aligns across 10 bases. The CDR3 contains 14 residues. V dropped 2 bases and J dropped 5; count of bases not matched to a gene: 4. Germline V gives CDR1 GTSNPN, CDR2 SVGIG (reference sequence).

The chain employs TRBV11-2 and TRBJ2-1, with TRBD2 matching over 10 bases. J lost 4 bases, V lost 2 bases, and 5 bases had no gene match. Germline V CDR1 and CDR2: SGHAT, FQNNGV. This CDR3 comprises 16 residues. Here the CDR3 reads CASSLRRTSGYNEQFF. In DNA form, the CDR3 reads TGTGCCAGCAGCTTAAGAAGGACTAGCGGATACAATGAGCAGTTCTTC. The full variable domain, in which reference TRBV11-2 and TRBJ2-1 provide the parts outside the CDR3, is EAGVAQSPRYKIIEKRQSVAFWCNPISGHATLYWYQQILGQGPKLLIQFQNNGVVDDSQLPKDRFSAERLKGVDSTLKIQPAKLEDSAVYLCASSLRRTSGYNEQFFGPGTRLTVL.

The chain links TRBV27 to TRBJ2-5; the D is unclear. The CDR3 has 16 residues. V shed 5 bases and J shed 2 bases, with 18 bases lying between them. CDR1 is MNHEY, CDR2 SMNVEV, per germline (reference sequence). The CDR3 protein is CASSLSKIPLQETQYF. CDR3 DNA: TGTGCCAGCAGTCTCTCGAAAATCCCATTACAAGAGACCCAGTACTTC.